This TCR beta chain appears in the sequencing data of a study of T cells in Graves' hyperthyroidism and ophthalmopathy. Study-level findings and limits: Blood also carried most thyroid clonotypes expanded above 0.001.

This clonotype appeared many times. The antigen remains undetermined. Each patient was aged 18 to 65 and had newly diagnosed hyperthyroidism of under 2 months' duration. Uncontrolled infection, other autoimmune disease, pregnancy or lactation excluded patients. CDR3 length: 13 residues. Trimming pared 1 base from V and 5 bases from J, leaving 6 bases between. CDR1 is SGHDN and CDR2 is FVKESK in the germline V gene. Researchers amplified the TCR beta CDR3 regions from RNA transcripts. HTBI primers were employed in a first-round RT-PCR of the TCR CDR3. A single record per CDR3 protein comes from TCRdb applying MiXCR to the multiplex PCR reads. Among under 550,000 distinct CDR3 sequences, roughly 13% were seen once, and the ten largest hold approximately 5.3%.

The chain combines TRBV14 with TRBJ2-1; TRBD1 might be the D (6 bases). The receptor was derived from a young woman with Graves' hyperthyroidism. The sequenced sample consisted of blood. The CDR3 DNA reads TGTGCCAGCAGCCAAGGGGGGCACAATGAGCAGTTCTTC. It specifies CASSQGGHNEQFF.